This TCR beta chain was documented in a study of metastatic and nonmetastatic thyroid tumors. Study context: Across blood and tumor or nodule tissue, repertoires from malignant and benign thyroid patients were compared with one another.

This clone showed up many times. The antigen remains unidentified. Study outcomes and limitations: Relative to benign nodules, malignant thyroid tumors were reportedly characterized by significantly elevated TCR beta diversity in blood and tumor.

There were no patients who had received any treatment before thyroid surgery. TCRdb reanalyzed the PCR reads with MiXCR. The table has about 23,000 clones, around 20% seen once. Germline V gene lookup returns CDR1 SGHVS and CDR2 FQNEAQ. This CDR3 has 16 amino acids. J lost 3 bases, V lost 4 bases, and 4 bases had no gene match. The rearrangement joins TRBV7-8 to TRBJ2-7; 15 bases align to TRBD2. The sequence was obtained from a male donor with papillary thyroid cancer or a benign thyroid nodule (not recorded which). Some clones in this sample may be carry-over from other donors' samples. The sequenced sample was blood. The CDR3, as DNA: TGTGCCAGCAGCTCAGGACTAGCGGGAGGGCACTACGAGCAGTACTTC. The encoded protein is CASSSGLAGGHYEQYF.